The 8 T cell receptor beta chains reported below all come from one sample, sequenced in a study of Ad26.COV2.S vaccination and SARS-CoV-2 variants. Sequencing used immunoSEQ multiplex PCR; TCRdb keeps in-frame clones, though not all of them. The profile covers about 350,000 clones, with around 89% appearing a single time and just under 5% taken by the ten largest. The treatment was: some 20 received Ad26.COV2.S at low or high dose, single or two shots; a few received placebo; per-sample allocation not given. Collection of samples fell on day 63 after the first vaccine or placebo injection. This specimen was peripheral blood, taken in a trial of Ad26.COV2.S vaccine versus placebo. Source of these receptors: a person aged 18-60 years who received the Ad26.COV2.S COVID-19 vaccine or a placebo.

This chain uses TRBV4-2 with TRBJ2-7; D is unresolved. Germline V gene lookup returns CDR1 LGHNA and CDR2 YNFKEQ. This CDR3 has 15 residues. The V gene lost 1 base and the J gene lost 2 bases, with 12 bases spanning the gap. The CDR3 DNA sequence: TGTGCCAGCAGCCAAGCACTGGGTCAGGCCTACGAGCAGTACTTC. The encoded protein is CASSQALGQAYEQYF.

The chain combines TRBV6-5 with TRBJ2-3; 7 bases align to TRBD1. The CDR3 spans 15 residues. Trimming cost V 6 bases and J 0 bases; bases outside gene matches: 6. Looked up from germline, CDR1 is MNHEY and CDR2 is SVGAGI. Here the CDR3 reads CASRRTGASTDTQYF. The CDR3 coding sequence is TGTGCCAGCAGGAGGACAGGAGCTAGCACAGATACGCAGTATTTT.

The CDR3 sequence: CASSLTRVNEQFF. CDR3 DNA: TGCGCCAGCAGCTTAACCAGGGTCAATGAGCAGTTCTTC. The chain combines TRBV5-1 with TRBJ2-1; TRBD1 might be the D (5 bases). Looked up from germline, CDR1 is SGHRS and CDR2 is YFSETQ. This CDR3 is 13 amino acids long. Trimming pared 2 bases from V and 6 bases from J, leaving 9 bases between.

The V call is TRBV5-1, the J call TRBJ1-5; the D gene is possibly TRBD1 (6 bases). V was trimmed by 0 bases and J by 6 bases, leaving 10 bases between them. The CDR3 contains 14 residues. Germline-derived CDR1 and CDR2 are SGHRS and YFSETQ. The CDR3 sequence: CASSLGGGSQPQHF. CDR3 sequence (DNA): TGCGCCAGCAGCTTGGGCGGGGGCAGTCAGCCCCAGCATTTT.

This chain links TRBV18 with TRBJ1-1, with 8 bases fitting TRBD1. After removal of 3 bases from V and 0 bases from J, the junction contained 3 bases not matched to a gene. The CDR3 is 15 amino acids. Germline V gene data show CDR1 as KGHSH and CDR2 as LQKENI. CDR3 sequence (DNA): TGTGCCAGCTCACCGGGACAGGAGTTGAACACTGAAGCTTTCTTT. It encodes CASSPGQELNTEAFF.

J is TRBJ2-7 and V is TRBV15; TRBD2 aligns across 12 bases. Germline CDR1 LNHNV, CDR2 YYDKDF (reference sequence). J gave up 2 bases and V 1 base, and 3 bases lay outside the gene matches. This CDR3 contains 16 residues. This CDR3 is CATSRGRTSGTYEQYF. The DNA for the CDR3 is TGTGCCACCAGCAGAGGACGGACTAGCGGGACCTACGAGCAGTACTTC.

The V call is TRBV6-5, the J call TRBJ1-1; 8 bases fit TRBD1. Germline V gene lookup returns CDR1 MNHEY and CDR2 SVGAGI. With 4 bases clipped from V and 0 bases from J, the junction kept 4 bases outside the gene matches. The CDR3 has 15 amino acids. CDR3 bases: TGTGCCAGCAGTTGGGGGACAGGCTTGAACACTGAAGCTTTCTTT. Translating gives CASSWGTGLNTEAFF.

The chain has TRBV18 and TRBJ2-1; TRBD1 matches at 8 bases. The CDR3 contains 14 residues. CDR1 is KGHSH and CDR2 is LQKENI in the germline V gene. V shed 3 bases, J shed 7 bases, and the junction held 5 bases outside the gene matches. CDR3 DNA: TGTGCCAGCTCACCCCTGACAGGGGTGAATGAGCAGTTCTTC. It is translated as CASSPLTGVNEQFF. Complete variable domain (other parts from reference TRBV18 and TRBJ2-1): NAGVMQNPRHLVRRRGQEARLRCSPMKGHSHVYWYRQLPEEGLKFMVYLQKENIIDESGMPKERFSAEFPKEGPSILRIQQVVRGDSAAYFCASSPLTGVNEQFFGPGTRLTVL.